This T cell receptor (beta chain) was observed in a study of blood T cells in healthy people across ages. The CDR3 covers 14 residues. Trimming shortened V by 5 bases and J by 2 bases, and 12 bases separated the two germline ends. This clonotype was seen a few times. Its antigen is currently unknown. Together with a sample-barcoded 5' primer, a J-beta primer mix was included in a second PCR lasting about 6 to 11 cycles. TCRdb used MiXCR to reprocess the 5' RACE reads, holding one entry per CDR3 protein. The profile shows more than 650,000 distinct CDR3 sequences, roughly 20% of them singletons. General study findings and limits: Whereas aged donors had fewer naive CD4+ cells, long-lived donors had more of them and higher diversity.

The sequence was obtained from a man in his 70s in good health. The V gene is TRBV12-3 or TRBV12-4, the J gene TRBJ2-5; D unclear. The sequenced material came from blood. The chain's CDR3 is CASSTPDLQETQYF. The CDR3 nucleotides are TGTGCCAGCAGTACACCGGACCTTCAAGAGACCCAGTACTTC.